The clone carrying this T cell receptor beta chain was detected a few times. Its antigen is currently unknown. The germline gives CDR1 KGHSH, CDR2 LQKENI. There are 15 residues in the CDR3. V lost 3 bases to trimming and J lost 5 bases, with 14 bases between them. The data stem from a study of identical twins. General study results and limits: Partial confounding of zero-insertion analyses by invariant MAIT and iNKT cells was possible. Clonotypes of the beta chain that were abundant in cord blood carried fewer insertions (memory repertoires showed none). Models underestimated TCR alpha sharing (out-of-frame) in monozygotic twins.

The authors used template switching to add a universal primer site and gave cDNA unique molecular identifiers. One entry per CDR3 protein results from TCRdb running MiXCR on the 5' RACE reads. This sample has 1.5 million to 2 million distinct CDR3 sequences, with around 33% found just once. This sequence joins TRBV18 and TRBJ1-5; D is possibly TRBD1 (6 bases). Sequenced sample: cord blood. The receptor was derived from a newborn girl in good health. The DNA for the CDR3 is TGTGCCAGCTCACCTCGGCGGGGGCCCGATCAGCCCCAGCATTTT. Translation: CASSPRRGPDQPQHF.